The entry below describes one TCR beta chain. The entry originates in a study of shared clonotypes between healthy human individuals. Naive CD8 isolation took CD45RO-negative cells positively selected for CCR7 and excluded terminally differentiated effector memory CD45RA+ cells. Germline loops: CDR1 SGDLS, CDR2 YYNGEE. V dropped 4 bases and J dropped 4 bases, with 6 bases sitting between them. The CDR3 loop spans 12 amino acids. The data were produced by immunoSEQ multiplex PCR, yet TCRdb's version contains in-frame clones alone and is incomplete. The data hold about 2,200,000 clones, with under 95% observed a single time.

The sequence came from a man aged 18 to 29 in good health. Some clones in this sample may be carry-over from other donors' samples. Material: naive CD8+ T cells from PBMCs. This chain uses TRBV9 with TRBJ1-5; a possible D gene is TRBD1 (6 bases). CDR3 sequence reads: CASSQGNQPQHF. The CDR3 nucleotides read TGTGCCAGCAGCCAGGGGAATCAGCCCCAGCATTTT.